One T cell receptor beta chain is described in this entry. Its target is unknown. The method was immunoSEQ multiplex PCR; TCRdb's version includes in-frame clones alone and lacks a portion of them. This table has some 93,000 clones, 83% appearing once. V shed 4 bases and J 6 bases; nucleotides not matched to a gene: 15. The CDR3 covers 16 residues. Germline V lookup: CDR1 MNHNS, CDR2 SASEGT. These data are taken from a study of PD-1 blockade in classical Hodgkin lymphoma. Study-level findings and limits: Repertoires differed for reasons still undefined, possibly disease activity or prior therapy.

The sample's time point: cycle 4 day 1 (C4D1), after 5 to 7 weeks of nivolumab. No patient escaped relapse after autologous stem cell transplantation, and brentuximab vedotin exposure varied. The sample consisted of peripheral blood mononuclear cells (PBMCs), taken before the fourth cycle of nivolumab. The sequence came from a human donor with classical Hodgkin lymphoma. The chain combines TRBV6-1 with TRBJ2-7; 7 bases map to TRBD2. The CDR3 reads CASSVMTSRPPPEQYF. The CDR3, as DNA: TGTGCCAGCAGTGTAATGACTAGCCGACCTCCTCCCGAGCAGTACTTC.